This T cell receptor (beta chain) was documented in a study of human T cells and chemical hapten exposure. Study as a whole: The variation in per-sample TCR yields arose mainly from small differences in pooled library volumes. General study points: High-frequency TCRs, those above 1 in 1000, stayed the same after DPC sensitization.

This clonotype was recorded many times. Its matching antigen is unknown. Documented time point: healthy volunteer bleed at 2 weeks. The authors extracted total RNA from unfractionated whole blood. As the library was built, unique molecular identifiers were attached to individual cDNA molecules. TCRdb re-called the RACE reads through MiXCR, storing one row per CDR3 protein. Among 35,000 to 50,000 distinct CDR3 sequences listed, approximately 4.7% were seen once. Per germline, CDR1 SGDLS and CDR2 YYNGEE. This CDR3 has 12 amino acids. The V end lost 0 bases, the J end lost 5 bases, and 3 bases lay between the germline ends.

The clonotype comes from a female donor in good health. Some clones in this sample may be carry-over from other donors' samples. The sample taken for sequencing was whole blood. The chain has TRBV9 and TRBJ1-5; D not certain. In nucleotides, the CDR3 is TGTGCCAGCAGCGTAGGGTATCAGCCCCAGCATTTT. It specifies CASSVGYQPQHF.